Reported below is one T cell receptor beta chain. Its antigen target is currently unknown. Base qualities are not at hand, and no much larger clone is one base apart. Library preparation employed the immunoSEQ multiplex PCR assay. The table was pulled from immuneACCESS by TCRdb, which kept in-frame rearrangements only. Such tables lose some clones; where checked, under half of the loss comes from unresolved V genes, and the rest has no known cause. Counted in this sample were roughly 90,000 clones; about 88% of them appeared once. The biggest ten clones account for roughly a tenth of the sample. The CDR3, cysteine through phenylalanine, is 16 amino acids long. Only the CDR3 region is kept as DNA, spanning 48 bases read in frame from base 1. CDR1 is given as SGHRS and CDR2 as YFSETQ, both from the germline V gene. Cut back by 0 bases and 0 bases, the V and J ends lie 10 bases apart. These data originate in a study of control samples from healthy donors and cancer patients (dated by TCRdb to about 2020).

The chain couples TRBV5-1 to TRBJ1-3; the D gene identity is not certain. The sample taken for sequencing was PBMCs. The receptor was isolated from a woman in her 50s with colorectal cancer. CDR3 sequence: CASSLENPFSGNTIYF. The nucleotides read TGCGCCAGCAGCTTGGAAAACCCTTTCTCTGGAAACACCATATATTTT.